These 25 T cell receptor beta chains were sequenced from one sample in a study of cytomegalovirus exposure and HLA in healthy donors. Assay: immunoSEQ multiplex PCR; the TCRdb copy retains only in-frame clones and omits some. The sample has almost 75,000 clones, just under 85% seen once; the top ten hold approximately 3%. The sequenced sample consisted of PBMCs. The receptor set was obtained from a man aged 25-40 years in good health and CMV-seronegative.

This rearrangement joins TRBV9 to TRBJ2-5; D may be TRBD1 (6 bases). This CDR3 is 14 amino acids long. Germline CDR1 and CDR2: SGDLS and YYNGEE. Trimming cost V 2 bases and J 4 bases, with 12 bases left between them. CDR3 sequence (DNA): TGTGCCAGCAGCGTGGGTTGGGGGCGAGAGACCCAGTACTTC. It is translated as CASSVGWGRETQYF. The full variable domain, completed using reference TRBV9 and TRBJ2-5, is DSGVTQTPKHLITATGQRVTLRCSPRSGDLSVYWYQQSLDQGLQFLIQYYNGEERAKGNILERFSAQQFPDLHSELNLSSLELGDSALYFCASSVGWGRETQYFGPGTRLLVL.

The chain recombines TRBV7-2 with TRBJ2-1; the D gene is possibly TRBD2 (6 bases). V lost 0 bases, J lost 4 bases, and 13 bases lay in between. The CDR3 runs to 16 residues. Looked up from germline, CDR1 is SGHTA and CDR2 is FQGNSA. The CDR3 loop is CASSLASASEYNEQFF. Written as DNA, the CDR3 is TGTGCCAGCAGCTTAGCATCGGCTAGCGAGTACAATGAGCAGTTCTTC.

This chain uses TRBV4-3 with TRBJ1-2; 7 nucleotides line up with TRBD1. The ends lost 3 bases at V and 7 bases at J; junction bases unmatched: 8. Germline V gives CDR1 LGHNA, CDR2 YSLEER. There are 14 residues in the CDR3. The CDR3 DNA follows: TGCGCCAGCAGCCAGGAACAGGGGTCCTCTGGCTACACCTTC. Protein product: CASSQEQGSSGYTF.

The chain recombines TRBV2 with TRBJ1-2; a possible D gene is TRBD1 (5 bases). Between the trimmed V and J ends, which lost 6 bases and 8 bases, there was a span of 16 bases. Germline V gene data show CDR1 as SNHLY and CDR2 as FYNNEI. The CDR3 contains 13 residues. The CDR3 is CASRPHGAGGYTF. For the CDR3, the DNA is TGTGCCAGCAGGCCCCATGGGGCTGGGGGCTACACCTTC.

The rearrangement links TRBV29-1 to TRBJ2-4, with 7 bases lining up with TRBD1. The CDR3 is made up of 16 amino acids. Trimming cost V 0 bases and J 3 bases; bases outside gene matches: 8. Germline-derived CDR1 and CDR2 are SQVTM and ANQGSEA. Written as DNA, the CDR3 is TGCAGCGTTGAAGATAGGTACAGGGGCGTCAAAAACATTCAGTACTTC. It specifies CSVEDRYRGVKNIQYF.

This chain links TRBV7-2 with TRBJ1-2, with 11 bases fitting TRBD1. This CDR3 is built from 16 residues. After removal of 5 bases from V and 8 bases from J, the junction contained 13 bases not matched to a gene. Looked up from germline, CDR1 is SGHTA and CDR2 is FQGNSA. CDR3 in amino acids: CASSERPGQGGGGYTF. The CDR3 bases are TGTGCCAGCAGCGAGAGACCGGGACAGGGGGGAGGAGGCTACACCTTC.

This clone was seen a single time. V usage is TRBV11-3 and J usage is TRBJ1-2; a possible D gene is TRBD1 (5 bases). V was shortened by 4 bases and J by 3 bases, with 12 bases between the two germline ends. Germline V gene data show CDR1 as SGHNT and CDR2 as YENEEA. The CDR3 sequence is 14 residues long. CDR3 in amino acids: CASSYGGLDYGYTF. In nucleotides, the CDR3 is TGTGCCAGCAGCTATGGGGGACTGGACTATGGCTACACCTTC.

J is TRBJ1-5 and V is TRBV27; 8 positions agree with TRBD1. The CDR3 runs to 16 residues. Germline CDR1 and CDR2: MNHEY and SMNVEV (reference sequence). After removal of 5 bases from V and 1 base from J, the junction contained 7 bases not matched to a gene. The CDR3 loop reads CASSDRGWRSNQPQHF. The CDR3 DNA sequence: TGTGCCAGCAGTGACAGGGGCTGGAGGAGCAATCAGCCCCAGCATTTT.

This chain uses TRBV30 with TRBJ2-1; D ambiguous. Germline V gene lookup returns CDR1 GTSNPN and CDR2 SVGIG (reference sequence). The CDR3 spans 13 residues. V was shortened by 1 base and J by 6 bases, with 10 bases between the two germline ends. CDR3 loop: CAWSGRRGNEQFF. The CDR3 nucleotides are TGTGCCTGGAGTGGGCGGCGAGGCAATGAGCAGTTCTTC.

This clone has a handful of counts. The V and J genes are TRBV11-3 and TRBJ2-3; 13 bases map to TRBD2. The germline CDR1 and CDR2 sequences are SGHNT and YENEEA. The CDR3 runs to 15 residues. Trimming cost V 4 bases and J 10 bases; bases outside gene matches: 8. This chain's CDR3 is CASSSPGLAGFAQYF. Written as DNA, the CDR3 is TGTGCCAGCAGCTCACCGGGACTAGCGGGATTCGCGCAGTATTTT. Together with reference TRBV11-3 and TRBJ2-3, the CDR3 gives the full variable domain: EAGVVQSPRYKIIEKKQPVAFWCNPISGHNTLYWYLQNLGQGPELLIRYENEEAVDDSQLPKDRFSAERLKGVDSTLKIQPAELGDSAVYLCASSSPGLAGFAQYFGPGTRLTVL.

The chain employs TRBV2 and TRBJ2-4, with 7 nucleotides matching TRBD1. The germline V gene has CDR1 SNHLY and CDR2 FYNNEI. CDR3 length: 14 residues. With V trimmed by 4 bases and J by 1 base, 1 base remained unmatched. This CDR3 is CASSGQGAKNIQYF. DNA for the CDR3: TGTGCCAGCAGTGGACAGGGCGCCAAAAACATTCAGTACTTC.

This clone was recorded only once. The chain links TRBV2 to TRBJ2-3; 8 bases map to TRBD1. The V gene end was trimmed by 4 bases and the J gene end by 7 bases; junction bases not matched to a gene: 7. This CDR3 comprises 14 residues. CDR1 is SNHLY and CDR2 is FYNNEI in the germline V gene. CDR3 in amino acids: CASSAQGASNTQYF. In nucleotides, the CDR3 is TGTGCCAGCAGTGCGCAGGGGGCTAGTAATACGCAGTATTTT.

This clone was seen a few times. The V call is TRBV27, the J call TRBJ2-7, with 10 bases matching TRBD1. J was trimmed by 7 bases and V by 5 bases; bases with no gene match: 8. The CDR3 sequence is 14 residues long. Per the germline V gene, CDR1 is MNHEY and CDR2 is SMNVEV (reference sequence). The CDR3 spells CASSLRQGAREQYF. CDR3 nucleotides: TGTGCCAGCAGTCTAAGACAGGGGGCAAGGGAGCAGTACTTC.

In its sample, this clone was seen once. The chain employs TRBV28 and TRBJ1-3; the D gene is possibly TRBD1 (6 bases). The V end was cut by 7 bases, the J end by 0 bases, with 13 bases between. The CDR3 spans 15 residues. Per the germline V gene, CDR1 is MDHEN and CDR2 is SYDVKM. CDR3 nucleotide sequence: TGTGCCAGCATACCGACGACAGGCTCTGGAAACACCATATATTTT. It encodes CASIPTTGSGNTIYF. The whole variable domain, remainder taken from reference TRBV28 and TRBJ1-3, is DVKVTQSSRYLVKRTGEKVFLECVQDMDHENMFWYRQDPGLGLRLIYFSYDVKMKEKGDIPEGYSVSREKKERFSLILESASTNQTSMYLCASIPTTGSGNTIYFGEGSWLTVV.

The J gene is TRBJ1-1, the V gene TRBV7-2; 7 positions agree with TRBD1. V gave up 0 bases and J gave up 2 bases; unmatched junction bases: 3. The CDR3 runs 15 residues. The V gene's germline CDR1 is SGHTA and CDR2 FQGNSA. CDR3 bases: TGTGCCAGCAGCTTAGCCGGGACAGCCAACACTGAAGCTTTCTTT. As protein: CASSLAGTANTEAFF. The full variable domain, rest sourced from reference TRBV7-2 and TRBJ1-1, is GAGVSQSPSNKVTEKGKDVELRCDPISGHTALYWYRQSLGQGLEFLIYFQGNSAPDKSGLPSDRFSAERTGGSVSTLTIQRTQQEDSAVYLCASSLAGTANTEAFFGQGTRLTVV.

This rearrangement joins TRBV27 to TRBJ2-7; 9 bases match TRBD1. Germline loops: CDR1 MNHEY, CDR2 SMNVEV (reference sequence). V gave up 5 bases and J gave up 2 bases; unmatched junction bases: 7. The CDR3 consists of 15 residues. CDR3 loop: CASSPTGTGTYEQYF. The CDR3 region has the DNA TGTGCCAGCAGTCCCACCGGGACAGGGACCTACGAGCAGTACTTC.

The V and J genes are TRBV27 and TRBJ2-1; no clear D gene. Germline lookup yields CDR1 MNHEY and CDR2 SMNVEV (reference sequence). The CDR3 totals 19 residues. With 1 base removed from V and 0 bases from J, the gap between germline ends came to 19 bases. CDR3 loop: CASSLFEAGFWSSYNEQFF. The CDR3 nucleotides read TGTGCCAGCAGTTTATTTGAGGCCGGCTTCTGGAGCTCCTACAATGAGCAGTTCTTC.

This clone was counted a few times. The chain recombines TRBV19 with TRBJ1-4; D unclear. The CDR3 loop spans 16 amino acids. Germline V CDR1 and CDR2: LNHDA, SQIVND (reference sequence). Trimming cost V 2 bases and J 8 bases, with 18 bases left between them. The CDR3 DNA is TGTGCCAGTAGTATAAAAAGCGGGGAGGGCCCCGAAAAACTGTTTTTT. Protein sequence: CASSIKSGEGPEKLFF.

The chain combines TRBV2 with TRBJ1-2; 7 bases agree with TRBD1. CDR1 is SNHLY and CDR2 is FYNNEI in the germline V gene. The CDR3 contains 14 residues. With 6 bases clipped from V and 4 bases from J, the junction kept 8 bases outside the gene matches. The DNA for the CDR3 is TGTGCCAGCAGCATCCCGACAGGGAGCTATGGCTACACCTTC. Amino acids: CASSIPTGSYGYTF.

This rearrangement joins TRBV18 to TRBJ1-1, with D hard to call. CDR3 length equals 12 residues. CDR1 KGHSH and CDR2 LQKENI come from the germline V gene. The ends were cut back, 3 bases at V and 7 bases at J, with 9 bases in the middle. For the CDR3, the DNA is TGTGCCAGCTCACCCCGGGAGAGTGAAGCTTTCTTT. It translates to CASSPRESEAFF.

The chain recombines TRBV18 with TRBJ2-5; TRBD2 matches 7 bases. The V gene end was trimmed by 6 bases and the J gene end by 1 base; junction bases not matched to a gene: 14. The CDR3 loop spans 17 amino acids. The germline V gene encodes CDR1 KGHSH and CDR2 LQKENI. The CDR3 DNA sequence: TGTGCCAGCTCTAAGACAATCAGGACGGGAGGCCAAGAGACCCAGTACTTC. It is translated as CASSKTIRTGGQETQYF.

J is TRBJ2-1 and V is TRBV6-6, with a possible D match to TRBD2 (7 bases). The CDR3 has 15 amino acids. Germline values: CDR1 MNHNY, CDR2 SVGAGI (reference sequence). V lost 2 bases and J 2 bases, leaving 10 bases between the germline ends. The CDR3 is CASSYRGGAYNEQFF. DNA for the CDR3: TGTGCCAGCAGTTACAGGGGGGGTGCCTACAATGAGCAGTTCTTC.

The V call is TRBV6-4, the J call TRBJ2-1; the match to TRBD1 covers 7 bases. V was pared by 3 bases and J by 3 bases, with 8 bases of the junction left unmatched. The CDR3 consists of 16 residues. Germline V gene lookup returns CDR1 MRHNA and CDR2 SNTAGT. The CDR3 region is CASSDSRTGFYNEQFF. The CDR3 DNA follows: TGTGCCAGCAGTGATTCCCGGACAGGATTCTACAATGAGCAGTTCTTC.

V usage is TRBV30 and J usage is TRBJ1-2, with 8 bases identical to TRBD1. This CDR3 spans 11 amino acids. Germline-derived CDR1 and CDR2 are GTSNPN and SVGIG (reference sequence). The J segment lost 8 bases and the V segment lost 5 bases, leaving 4 bases of the junction unmatched. In DNA form, the CDR3 reads TGTGCCTGGGGACAGGGAAACGGCTACACCTTC. Its translation: CAWGQGNGYTF.

The CDR3 loop is CASSFKISTDTQYF. The CDR3 bases are TGTGCCAGCAGTTTCAAAATTAGCACAGATACGCAGTATTTT. V usage is TRBV27 and J usage is TRBJ2-3; D is undetermined. Germline assignment: CDR1 MNHEY and CDR2 SMNVEV (reference sequence). The CDR3 extends over 14 amino acids. Trimming stripped 3 bases from V and 0 bases from J, with 7 bases between.